This paragraph covers one TCR beta chain sequence. Antigen: not known. Data came from immunoSEQ multiplex PCR; TCRdb stores just in-frame clones and leaves some out. The sample holds 65,000 to 95,000 clones, around 90% seen once. The data were obtained in a study of radiotherapy plus CTLA-4 blockade in lung cancer. On the study more broadly: Among all patients, around 19% showed objective responses, while 30% to 40% had disease control.

Study outcomes and limitations: Among blood TCR repertoires after radiotherapy plus ipilimumab, tumor-derived clones expanded. Reportedly, early blood T cell clone dynamics best predicted response, with interferon-beta.

With 6 bases removed from V and 7 bases from J, the gap between germline ends came to 10 bases. The V gene's germline CDR1 is MDHEN and CDR2 SYDVKM. The CDR3 has 12 amino acids. The chain combines TRBV28 with TRBJ1-5; D is possibly TRBD1 (5 bases). The clonotype originates from a human donor with non-small cell lung cancer who had stable disease on radiotherapy plus ipilimumab. The source material was peripheral blood, sampled from a patient treated with radiotherapy plus ipilimumab. The DNA of the CDR3 is TGTGCCAGCAGGGGGGGAGGGCAGCCCCAGCATTTT. Translating gives CASRGGGQPQHF.